This TCR beta chain was recovered during a study of T cell responses to AZD1222 COVID-19 vaccine. Study-wide results and caveats: Reportedly, nearly half the spike-specific TCRs target unmutated variant regions. Samples come after the peak T cell response, not at day 14.

The CDR3 consists of 16 residues. Germline CDR1 reads LGHNA; CDR2 reads YSLEER. Unmatched junction bases numbered 10, after V lost 1 base and J lost 6 bases. For this clone: What it binds is unknown.

The data were produced by immunoSEQ multiplex PCR, yet TCRdb's version contains in-frame clones alone and is incomplete. The profile shows under 150,000 clones, roughly 89% of them singletons. The clonotype comes from an adult in good health. Sequenced here: peripheral blood, sampled on day 0 of AZD1222 vaccination. The chain has TRBV4-3 and TRBJ2-7, with TRBD1 matching over 9 bases. The CDR3 loop is CASSQGARTGEGEQYF. CDR3 nucleotides: TGCGCCAGCAGCCAAGGGGCTCGGACAGGGGAGGGCGAGCAGTACTTC.